One sample yielded the 11 T cell receptor beta chains listed below, sequenced in a study of regulatory T cells in long-lasting Graves disease. Regarding time point: persistent/refractory GD, antithyroid drugs over 5 years with positive TRAb. With RNA extracted from PBMCs as input, the TCR library was made. Construction of TCR beta libraries relied on iRepertoire HTBI primers and on Arm-PCR targeting CDR3 regions. TCRdb passed the multiplex PCR reads through MiXCR, listing each CDR3 protein once. The sample holds approximately 350,000 distinct CDR3 sequences, about 23% seen once. The material sequenced was peripheral blood mononuclear cells (PBMCs), taken when the disease was refractory, from a patient treated with antithyroid drugs. These receptor sequences come from a woman aged 40 to 50 with Graves disease.

This clonotype appeared a few times. The chain uses TRBV27 and TRBJ2-7; D not certain. This CDR3 has 11 residues. CDR1 and CDR2 from the germline V gene are MNHEY and SMNVEV (reference sequence). V was pared by 3 bases and J by 6 bases, with 6 bases between. The CDR3 DNA reads as TGTGCCAGCAGTTTCTACGGCGAGCAGTACTTC. Translating gives CASSFYGEQYF.

This clonotype has a count of ten or more. The rearrangement uses TRBV9 and TRBJ2-5; the D is unclear. Looked up from germline, CDR1 is SGDLS and CDR2 is YYNGEE. The CDR3 totals 15 residues. V lost 2 bases and J lost 0, with 11 bases in between. For the CDR3, the DNA is TGTGCCAGCAGCGTGCACTCCTCGTACCAAGAGACCCAGTACTTC. This codes for CASSVHSSYQETQYF.

This clonotype was counted many times. The chain recombines TRBV2 with TRBJ2-5; the D call may be TRBD1 or TRBD2 (6 bases each). Deletions cut 3 bases from V and 4 bases from J, with 15 bases between. The germline CDR1 and CDR2 sequences are SNHLY and FYNNEI. The CDR3 runs to 15 residues. CDR3 protein: CASSDGGGTLETQYF. Here the CDR3 DNA reads TGTGCCAGCAGTGATGGAGGAGGGACACTAGAGACCCAGTACTTC.

The rearrangement links TRBV30 to TRBJ2-7; the D call may be TRBD1 or TRBD2 (5 bases each). CDR1 is GTSNPN, CDR2 SVGIG, per germline (reference sequence). CDR3 length: 14 residues. V lost 2 bases and J 1 base, leaving 12 bases between the germline ends. The CDR3 loop reads CAWSSGTSSYEQYF. In nucleotides, the CDR3 is TGTGCCTGGAGTTCCGGGACGTCTTCCTACGAGCAGTACTTC.

The gene calls are TRBV5-1 and TRBJ1-2, with 9 bases matching TRBD1. Germline V gene data show CDR1 as SGHRS and CDR2 as YFSETQ. The length of the CDR3 is 15 residues. Germline trimming cut 4 bases from V and 5 bases from J; bases unmatched to any gene: 9. The CDR3 DNA follows: TGCGCCAGCAGCCCAGGGACAGGGCTCTGGTATGGCTACACCTTC. It is translated as CASSPGTGLWYGYTF.

This chain links TRBV20-1 with TRBJ2-2; 16 nucleotides match TRBD2. V shed 5 bases, J shed 8 bases, and the junction held 11 bases outside the gene matches. The CDR3 is 17 residues long. Germline V gene data show CDR1 as DFQATT and CDR2 as SNEGSKA (reference sequence). The CDR3 is CSAAGTSGRAVAGELFF. The CDR3 DNA is TGCAGTGCTGCCGGGACTAGCGGGAGGGCCGTAGCAGGGGAGCTGTTTTTT.

This clonotype was detected only a few times. The rearrangement uses TRBV12-3 or TRBV12-4 and TRBJ1-1; no definite D call. CDR3 size: 12 residues. With 3 bases removed from V and 4 bases from J, the gap between germline ends came to 6 bases. In DNA form, the CDR3 reads TGTGCCAGCAGTTTCCGGGCCACTGAAGCTTTCTTT. Its protein is CASSFRATEAFF.

This clonotype came up many times. This chain connects TRBV29-1 to TRBJ1-1; possible D gene TRBD1, 5 bases. Germline V gene sequence: CDR1 SQVTM, CDR2 ANQGSEA. The V end lost 6 bases, the J end lost 4 bases, and 24 bases lay between the germline ends. The CDR3 is made up of 16 amino acids. This CDR3 is CSVDHLKFRVFTEAFF. CDR3 nucleotides: TGCAGCGTCGACCATTTAAAATTCAGGGTCTTCACTGAAGCTTTCTTT. Full variable domain (remainder filled in from reference TRBV29-1 and TRBJ1-1): SAVISQKPSRDICQRGTSLTIQCQVDSQVTMMFWYRQQPGQSLTLIATANQGSEATYESGFVIDKFPISRPNLTFSTLTVSNMSPEDSSIYLCSVDHLKFRVFTEAFFGQGTRLTVV.

The genes are TRBV19 and TRBJ2-7, with 11 positions matching TRBD2. Germline V lookup: CDR1 LNHDA, CDR2 SQIVND (reference sequence). The J segment lost 7 bases and the V segment lost 3 bases, leaving 14 bases of the junction unmatched. The CDR3 has 17 residues. For the CDR3, the DNA is TGTGCCAGTAGTATCAAGACGGTTGCTAGCGGGAGGTGGGAGCAGTACTTC. Encoded protein: CASSIKTVASGRWEQYF.

Regarding this clonotype: In this CDR3 the conserved last residue, phenylalanine or tryptophan, is missing, so a read error is likely. The V and J genes are TRBV11-1 and TRBJ1-1, with D unresolved. Germline loops: CDR1 SGHAT, CDR2 FQDESV (reference sequence). V shed 1 base and J shed 7 bases, with 7 bases lying between them. The CDR3 has 12 residues. This CDR3 is CASSLVPGEAFS. The CDR3 coding sequence is TGTGCCAGCAGCTTAGTTCCGGGTGAAGCTTTCTCT.

This clonotype was recorded many times. V is TRBV20-1 and J is TRBJ2-5; TRBD2 aligns across 8 bases. This CDR3 is 15 amino acids long. J lost 7 bases, V lost 1 base, and 11 bases had no gene match. From germline, CDR1 is DFQATT and CDR2 SNEGSKA (reference sequence). CDR3 sequence: CSARGGGAGAGTQYF. DNA of the CDR3: TGCAGTGCTAGAGGAGGGGGAGCGGGAGCCGGGACCCAGTACTTC.